These 7 T cell receptor beta chains were sequenced from one sample in a study of Graves' ophthalmopathy and Graves' hyperthyroidism (dated by TCRdb to between 2018 and 2020). The instrument given in TCRdb is Illumina HiSeq 2000. For repertoire sequencing, TCR beta CDR3 regions were amplified from RNA transcripts. The first round was an RT-PCR using HTBI primers with the Qiagen OneStep RT-PCR kit, and this first round was followed by a second-round multiplex PCR, then size selection and purification. TCRdb handled the public reads itself, with Q25 trimming in fastp and clone calling in MiXCR, and kept productive beta chains. Every distinct CDR3 protein forms one entry, paired with its most common genes and DNA. In all, the sample holds roughly 700,000 distinct CDR3 sequences, and roughly 41% of those were seen once. The ten largest make up 40% to 55% of the sample. The specimen was peripheral blood. All receptors derive from an adult man with Graves' ophthalmopathy.

This clonotype is a singleton in its sample. This sequence joins TRBV29-1 and TRBJ1-4; TRBD1 is a possible D gene (5 bases). The V and J ends lost 5 bases and 5 bases respectively, with 15 bases between them. The CDR3 spans 14 residues. Germline CDR1 and CDR2: SQVTM and ANQGSEA. The CDR3 nucleotides read TGCAGCGTTCAGTCAGGACACAGGAATGAAAAACTGTTTTTT. Encoded protein: CSVQSGHRNEKLFF.

The V and J genes are TRBV20-1 and TRBJ1-1; D is possibly TRBD1 (5 bases). Germline V CDR1 and CDR2: DFQATT, SNEGSKA (reference sequence). There are 13 residues in the CDR3. The germline V and J ends were trimmed by 6 bases and 5 bases, with 16 bases remaining between them. The CDR3 coding sequence is TGCAGTGCCTCGGGGGGAGGGGAAACTGAAGCTTTCTTT. This codes for CSASGGGETEAFF.

Of note for this clonotype: This clone may be a read error of a much larger clone one base away. V is TRBV7-2 and J is TRBJ2-5; tentatively, D is TRBD2 (5 bases). Germline V gene data show CDR1 as SGHTA and CDR2 as FQGNSA. This CDR3 spans 14 amino acids. The CDR3 sequence is CANSLGLRWETQYF. The CDR3 DNA follows: TGTGCCAACAGCTTAGGACTTCGGTGGGAGACCCAGTACTTC.

This clonotype has a count of ten or more. The chain employs TRBV19 and TRBJ2-7; unclear D gene. The CDR3 covers 12 residues. Between the trimmed V and J ends, which lost 3 bases and 3 bases, there was a span of 6 bases. Germline V lookup: CDR1 LNHDA, CDR2 SQIVND (reference sequence). CDR3: CASSMKGYEQYF. DNA for the CDR3: TGTGCCAGTAGTATGAAGGGCTACGAGCAGTACTTC.

This chain uses TRBV19 with TRBJ1-3; D is possibly TRBD1 (6 bases). V lost 3 bases, J lost 2 bases, and 17 bases lay in between. Germline V lookup: CDR1 LNHDA, CDR2 SQIVND (reference sequence). CDR3 length equals 17 residues. The CDR3 reads CASSMGAGTLAGNTIYF. The CDR3 bases are TGTGCCAGTAGTATGGGGGCAGGGACCCTGGCTGGAAACACCATATATTTT.

Concerning this clonotype: Likely a read error: the CDR3 ends without its conserved phenylalanine or tryptophan. The DNA is left out, because the CDR3 cannot be placed on it with certainty; the CDR3 is given as TCRdb lists it. The chain recombines TRBV29-1 with TRBJ1-4. Germline V lookup: CDR1 SQVTM, CDR2 ANQGSEA. The CDR3 sequence runs 12 residues, both termini included. The CDR3 region is CSAEIRVGRINY.

With regard to this clonotype: A much larger clone sits a single nucleotide away, making a read error possible. The V call is TRBV7-3, the J call TRBJ2-5, with D perhaps TRBD2 (6 bases). Germline CDR1 and CDR2: SGHTA and FQGTGA. The CDR3 has 13 amino acids. V gave up 2 bases and J gave up 9 bases, with 13 bases separating them. This chain's CDR3 is CASSLEVWEAQYF. DNA of the CDR3: TGTGCCAGCAGCTTAGAGGTTTGGGAGGCCCAGTACTTC.